The rows below give T cell receptor beta chains drawn from one sample of a study of T-cell memory formation after mild COVID-19. TCRdb re-derived calls from the 5' RACE reads in MiXCR, one entry per CDR3 protein. This sample has about 340,000 distinct CDR3 sequences, with 13% to 15% found just once. Source material: PBMCs or a T cell subset sorted from them (not recorded which). The receptor set was obtained from a young man who had mild COVID-19 (a few samples of this study predate the infection). Cell type and time point are not known. CDR3s include the opening cysteine and the closing phenylalanine or tryptophan. D genes are given only for firm matches. Not every row has a clone size; where given, it reads once, few, many or a size class.

DNA,CDR3,D,V,J,length,size
TGTGCCAGCAGCCCTTCGGGGGGGATACAAGAGACCCAGTACTTC,CASSPSGGIQETQYF,TRBD2,TRBV4-2,TRBJ2-5,15,few
TGTGCCAGCAGTGAATTATATGCAGGGGACACTGAAGCTTTCTTT,CASSELYAGDTEAFF,-,TRBV6-1,TRBJ1-1,15,few
TGTGCCTGGATTCTTGAGGCGGGGGGGCATTATGGGGTGCAGTATTTT,CAWILEAGGHYGVQYF,TRBD2,TRBV30,TRBJ2-3,16,few
TGTGCCACCAGTGACCGGGCGAGTCCCAACTATGGCTACACCTTC,CATSDRASPNYGYTF,-,TRBV24-1,TRBJ1-2,15,few
TGTGCCAGCAGCTTAAGAGCGGGAGAGACCCAGTACTTC,CASSLRAGETQYF,-,TRBV11-1,TRBJ2-5,13,few
TGCGCCAGCAGCATTGGAAACACCATATATTTT,CASSIGNTIYF,-,TRBV5-1,TRBJ1-3,11,-
TGTGCCAGCAGTTTTAGGGTCGGGAACACCGGGGAGCTGTTTTTT,CASSFRVGNTGELFF,-,TRBV27,TRBJ2-2,15,-
TGTGCCAGCAGCCCCGCACAACTAGCGGGGGCCGTGAACACCGGGGAGCTGTTTTTT,CASSPAQLAGAVNTGELFF,TRBD2,TRBV28,TRBJ2-2,19,many
TGTGCCAGCAGCCAAGATCCAGGGGTCACTGAAGCTTTCTTT,CASSQDPGVTEAFF,-,TRBV3-1,TRBJ1-1,14,many
TGCGCCAGCAGTTCCTCCCCGGCCAACGACTACAATGAGCAGTTCTTC,CASSSSPANDYNEQFF,-,TRBV5-1,TRBJ2-1,16,-
TGTGCCAGCAGCTTAGAGGGGAACACTGAAGCTTTCTTT,CASSLEGNTEAFF,-,TRBV4-1,TRBJ1-1,13,many
TGTGCCAGCAGCTTTGGAAGCCCCGAAGCTTTCTTT,CASSFGSPEAFF,-,TRBV7-9,TRBJ1-1,12,-
TGTGCCAGCAGTGATCCGGGACAGGGGGCTAATGAAAAACTGTTTTTT,CASSDPGQGANEKLFF,TRBD1,TRBV25-1,TRBJ1-4,16,few
TGTGCCAGCAGCTGGACTGAGGTGGGGACCCAGTACTTC,CASSWTEVGTQYF,-,TRBV7-2,TRBJ2-5,13,-
TGTGCCAGCAGTGGGGACAGGGGGGGTGCAGATACGCAGTATTTT,CASSGDRGGADTQYF,TRBD1,TRBV25-1,TRBJ2-3,15,-
TGTGCCATCAGTGATGAGGGAGTTGGGACCCAAGAGACCCAGTACTTC,CAISDEGVGTQETQYF,-,TRBV10-3,TRBJ2-5,16,-
TGTGCCAGCAGTCCTAACCCCTACGAGCAGTACTTC,CASSPNPYEQYF,-,TRBV12-3/TRBV12-4,TRBJ2-7,12,few
TGTGCCAGCAGCCAAGGTGCCTTATATGGCTACACCTTC,CASSQGALYGYTF,-,TRBV3-1,TRBJ1-2,13,few
TGTGCCAGCAGCTCCCAAGCGGGGGGGCGCCCGGGGGAGCTGTTTTTT,CASSSQAGGRPGELFF,TRBD2,TRBV7-8,TRBJ2-2,16,few
TGTGCCAGCAGCCGTCTCTTCACAGACAACTATGGCTACACCTTC,CASSRLFTDNYGYTF,-,TRBV7-2,TRBJ1-2,15,-
TGCAGTACCCGGCCGACAGGGAATGATAATGAAAAACTGTTTTTT,CSTRPTGNDNEKLFF,TRBD1,TRBV20-1,TRBJ1-4,15,many
TGTGCCAGCAGCCCGGTATACAGGACAGGGGGGGCCGGGGAGCTGTTTTTT,CASSPVYRTGGAGELFF,TRBD1,TRBV5-4,TRBJ2-2,17,few
TGTGCCAGCAGCCAAAACACACCTACTAACTATGGCTACACCTTC,CASSQNTPTNYGYTF,-,TRBV3-1,TRBJ1-2,15,few
TGTGCCAGCAGCTTTTCAGATACGCAGTATTTT,CASSFSDTQYF,-,TRBV7-2,TRBJ2-3,11,many
TGTGCCAGCAGTCCCGGCCAGGGAAGTGAGCAGTTCTTC,CASSPGQGSEQFF,-,TRBV12-3/TRBV12-4,TRBJ2-1,13,-
TGTGCCACCAGCTCTGACTCACCCCAAGAGACCCAGTACTTC,CATSSDSPQETQYF,-,TRBV15,TRBJ2-5,14,many
TGTGCCAGCAGTTACTCGGACACTGAAGCTTTCTTT,CASSYSDTEAFF,-,TRBV6-6,TRBJ1-1,12,few
TGTGCCAGCAGTTACGGGCAGGGGTTCGAAAAACTGTTTTTT,CASSYGQGFEKLFF,-,TRBV6-5,TRBJ1-4,14,few
TGTGCCACTGCCGAAGGCTCTGGAAACACCATATATTTT,CATAEGSGNTIYF,-,TRBV6-6,TRBJ1-3,13,-
TGCGCCAGCAGCCAAGTAGTAGGGGGCATCGGAAAACTGTTTTTT,CASSQVVGGIGKLFF,TRBD1,TRBV4-1,TRBJ1-4,15,many
TGCGCCAGTCCTAGGATATCCTATGGCTACACCTTC,CASPRISYGYTF,-,TRBV4-3,TRBJ1-2,12,-
TGCAGTGCAGATGACAGGGGGCTTAACACTGAAGCTTTCTTT,CSADDRGLNTEAFF,TRBD1,TRBV20-1,TRBJ1-1,14,few
TGTGCCAGCAGCTTTCAGGGGGATAGCAATCAGCCCCAGCATTTT,CASSFQGDSNQPQHF,TRBD1,TRBV9,TRBJ1-5,15,-
TGCGCCAGCAGAGACTCAGGGAGGGCTTTCTTT,CASRDSGRAFF,-,TRBV10-2,TRBJ1-1,11,-
TGTGCCAGCAGCGACTGGGGACTAGCGGGGGACCTCGACAATGAGCAGTTCTTC,CASSDWGLAGDLDNEQFF,TRBD2,TRBV7-3,TRBJ2-1,18,-
TGCGCCAGCAGCCAAGGCGGGGGGGTTGACACCGGGGAGCTGTTTTTT,CASSQGGGVDTGELFF,TRBD2,TRBV4-1,TRBJ2-2,16,-
TGTGCCAGCAGTGAAGGGACAGGGGGCGCAGATACGCAGTATTTT,CASSEGTGGADTQYF,TRBD1,TRBV6-1,TRBJ2-3,15,many
TGTGCCATCAGCGGGACTAGCGTGGCTGGGGCCAACGTCCTGACTTTC,CAISGTSVAGANVLTF,TRBD2,TRBV10-3,TRBJ2-6,16,-
TGTGCCAGCAGCGTAGATCCAGCGGGGGGGCATGGGGCCAACGTCCTGACTTTC,CASSVDPAGGHGANVLTF,TRBD2,TRBV9,TRBJ2-6,18,-
TGCGCCAGCAGCCCTAATGCAGGGGTTGCCTACGAGCAGTACTTC,CASSPNAGVAYEQYF,-,TRBV4-1,TRBJ2-7,15,few
TGTGCCAGCAGTCAATACCCGGGATCCACTGACACTGAAGCTTTCTTT,CASSQYPGSTDTEAFF,-,TRBV6-6,TRBJ1-1,16,-